This is a list of T cell receptor beta chains from one sample in a study of blood T cell repertoires in COVID-19. The method was immunoSEQ multiplex PCR; TCRdb's version includes in-frame clones alone and lacks a portion of them. Altogether approximately 150,000 clones are present, around four fifths being singletons, with the ten largest covering 6.2%. Sequenced: PBMCs or T cells enriched from blood (not recorded which). All receptors derive from a woman aged 40 to 55 who had recovered from COVID-19. CDR3s include the opening cysteine and the closing phenylalanine or tryptophan.

TRBJ2-7 | TRBV19 | CARERGDRAITYEQYF
TRBJ2-1 | TRBV19 | CASSLVRDTPNEQFF
TRBJ1-2 | TRBV11-2 | CASTRFGDGYTF
TRBJ2-1 | TRBV7-9 | CASSRDRGSYNEQFF
TRBJ2-1 | TRBV10-3 | CATVATGSSYNEQFF
TRBJ2-1 | TRBV2 | CASAFTLRGLEQFF
TRBJ1-5 | TRBV6-5 | CASSNRQGGQPQHF
TRBJ1-1 | TRBV11-2 | CASSLDRGTGTEAFF
TRBJ1-2 | TRBV14 | CASSRHREGDGYTF
TRBJ2-1 | TRBV10-2 | CASSESRAWVDRSYNEQFF
TRBJ2-3 | TRBV12-5 | CASGLDSGAGTDTQYF
TRBJ2-2 | TRBV2 | CASTVDRHTGELFF
TRBJ2-1 | TRBV7-2 | CASSLAQGGYNEQFF